This T cell receptor beta chain comes out of a study of blood T cell repertoires in COVID-19. Background on the study: Sites in the United States, Italy and Spain provided acute and convalescent COVID-19 samples. PBMCs, B-cell-depleted T cells, or T cells provided the cDNA or gDNA that made up the material.

Germline V gene lookup returns CDR1 MNHEY and CDR2 SMNVEV (reference sequence). V was pared by 7 bases and J by 5 bases, with 9 bases of the junction left unmatched. CDR3 size: 16 residues. The assay was immunoSEQ multiplex PCR, and TCRdb's table has in-frame clones only and misses some. Of around 130,000 clones listed, 65% to 90% are singletons. Sequenced: peripheral blood. This clonotype was sampled from a human donor in a cohort sampled during active COVID-19. The gene calls are TRBV27 and TRBJ2-2; 11 bases match TRBD2. In DNA form, the CDR3 reads TGTGCCAGCACCCTAGCGGGGGGAGAAGTAACCGGGGAGCTGTTTTTT. The encoded protein is CASTLAGGEVTGELFF.